A single sample is the source of the 5 T cell receptor beta chains below, sequenced in a study of T cells after yellow fever vaccination. TCRdb reprocessed the 5' RACE reads with MiXCR, giving one entry per CDR3 protein. The sample comprises hundreds of thousands of distinct CDR3 sequences, 3.6% of which are singletons, and 23% rests with the top ten. The material was PBMCs, obtained on the day of the yellow fever booster vaccination. The receptors derive from a man in his late teens or twenties who received the YFV17D yellow fever vaccine.

This clonotype has just a few counts. V and J are TRBV12-5 and TRBJ2-3; TRBD1 agrees at 8 bases. Per the germline V gene, CDR1 is LGHNT and CDR2 is FRNRAP. The junction had 0 bases not matched to a gene; V was cut back by 1 base and J by 6 bases. The CDR3 runs to 13 residues. CDR3 amino acids: CASGLDRGDTQYF. The CDR3 DNA is TGTGCTAGTGGTTTGGACAGGGGGGATACGCAGTATTTT. The full variable domain, its missing parts supplied by reference TRBV12-5 and TRBJ2-3, is DARVTQTPRHKVTEMGQEVTMRCQPILGHNTVFWYRQTMMQGLELLAYFRNRAPLDDSGMPKDRFSAEMPDATLATLKIQPSEPRDSAVYFCASGLDRGDTQYFGPGTRLTVL.

Many counts were recorded for this clonotype. V usage is TRBV6-5 and J usage is TRBJ2-7, with D perhaps TRBD1 (6 bases). V gave up 6 bases and J gave up 6 bases, with 18 bases separating them. The CDR3 runs 14 residues. The germline V gene has CDR1 MNHEY and CDR2 SVGAGI. The CDR3 reads CASREGWGHIEQYV. CDR3 coding DNA: TGTGCCAGCAGAGAGGGTTGGGGGCACATCGAGCAGTACGTC.

This clonotype has a handful of counts. The rearrangement uses TRBV5-1 and TRBJ2-7; 9 bases match TRBD1. The CDR3 is 15 residues long. Germline values: CDR1 SGHRS, CDR2 YFSETQ. Trimming took 4 bases from V and 1 from J; bases not matched to a gene: 6. The CDR3 protein is CASSAPGTGSYEQYF. In nucleotides, the CDR3 is TGCGCCAGCAGCGCCCCCGGGACAGGGTCCTACGAGCAGTACTTC.

This clonotype was found many times. V is TRBV12-3 or TRBV12-4 and J is TRBJ1-5; D not resolved. The CDR3 totals 14 residues. V was trimmed by 3 bases and J by 1 base, leaving 7 bases between them. CDR3 protein: CASSFGGSNQPQHF. The DNA of the CDR3 is TGTGCCAGCAGTTTTGGAGGAAGCAATCAGCCCCAGCATTTT.

At least ten counts were recorded for this clonotype. The V call is TRBV4-3, the J call TRBJ2-1; the match to TRBD2 covers 10 bases. Trimming removed 3 bases from V and 3 bases from J; junction bases left unmatched: 2. The CDR3 spans 15 residues. From germline, CDR1 is LGHNA and CDR2 YSLEER. CDR3 sequence: CASSQPSGGYNEQFF. DNA of the CDR3: TGCGCCAGCAGCCAGCCTAGCGGGGGCTACAATGAGCAGTTCTTC.